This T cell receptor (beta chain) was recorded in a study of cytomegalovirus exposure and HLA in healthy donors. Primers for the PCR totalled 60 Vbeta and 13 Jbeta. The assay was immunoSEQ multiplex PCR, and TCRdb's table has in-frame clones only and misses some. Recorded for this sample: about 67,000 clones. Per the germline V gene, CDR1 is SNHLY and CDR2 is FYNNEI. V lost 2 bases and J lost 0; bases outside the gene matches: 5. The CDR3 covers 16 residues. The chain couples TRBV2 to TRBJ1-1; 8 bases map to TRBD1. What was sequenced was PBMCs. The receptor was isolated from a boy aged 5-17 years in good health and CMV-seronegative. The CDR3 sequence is CASSEIGQGLNTEAFF. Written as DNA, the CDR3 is TGTGCCAGCAGTGAAATCGGACAGGGCTTGAACACTGAAGCTTTCTTT.